This TCR beta chain was identified in a study of Graves' ophthalmopathy and Graves' hyperthyroidism. Overall study context: Peripheral blood sampling preceded any treatment and occurred at initial diagnosis.

Germline V gene lookup returns CDR1 SNHLY and CDR2 FYNNEI. This CDR3 has 16 amino acids. With 5 bases removed from V and 1 base from J, the gap between germline ends came to 15 bases. With a duration under 3 months, ophthalmopathy in the donors showed moderate-to-severe activity, CAS ≥3 and NOSPECS ≥4. RNA transcripts served as template for amplifying TCR beta CDR3 sequences. Amplification began with first-round RT-PCR using HTBI primers, then second-round multiplex PCR was performed. From the multiplex PCR reads, TCRdb called clonotypes with MiXCR, one entry per CDR3 protein. Of 230,000 or so distinct CDR3 sequences listed, around 45% are singletons.

The J gene is TRBJ1-5, the V gene TRBV2, with D unresolved. Sequenced material: peripheral blood. The source is an adult man with Graves' ophthalmopathy. The CDR3 sequence is CASSNYGRTSNQPQHF. The CDR3 coding sequence is TGTGCCAGCAGTAATTACGGGCGTACGAGCAATCAGCCCCAGCATTTT.